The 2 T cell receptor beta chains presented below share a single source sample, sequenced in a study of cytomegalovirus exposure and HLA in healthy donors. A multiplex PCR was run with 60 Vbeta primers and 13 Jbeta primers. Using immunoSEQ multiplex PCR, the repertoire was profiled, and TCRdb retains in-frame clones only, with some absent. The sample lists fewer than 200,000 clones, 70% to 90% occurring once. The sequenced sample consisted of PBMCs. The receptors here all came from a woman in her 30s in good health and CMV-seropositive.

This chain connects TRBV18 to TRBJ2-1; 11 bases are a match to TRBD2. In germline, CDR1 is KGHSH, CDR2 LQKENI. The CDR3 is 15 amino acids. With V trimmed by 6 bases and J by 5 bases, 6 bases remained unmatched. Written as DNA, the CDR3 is TGTGCCAGCTCTCCCTTACTAGCGGGGGACAATGAGCAGTTCTTC. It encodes CASSPLLAGDNEQFF.

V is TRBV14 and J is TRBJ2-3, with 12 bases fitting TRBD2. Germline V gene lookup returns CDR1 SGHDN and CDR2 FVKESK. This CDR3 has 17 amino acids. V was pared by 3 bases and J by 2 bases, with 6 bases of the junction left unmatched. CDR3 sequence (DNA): TGTGCCAGCAGCCATCGCCGGACTAGCGGGATCACAGATACGCAGTATTTT. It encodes CASSHRRTSGITDTQYF.